The clone carrying this T cell receptor (beta chain) was observed a handful of times. No antigen is known for it. The CDR3 is 16 amino acids. Germline values: CDR1 MNHEY, CDR2 SVGAGI. Trimming took 6 bases from V and 0 from J, leaving 15 bases between them. Preparation of the bulk TCR libraries relied on previously described methods and listed TCR primers. TCRdb re-called the PCR reads through MiXCR, storing one row per CDR3 protein. The data hold approximately 550,000 distinct CDR3 sequences, with roughly a fifth observed a single time. The record originates from a study of molecular identifiers for immune sequencing clone quantification. Notes on the study in general: For effector cells, clones above 20 RNA copies held over 98% of molecules; for naive cells, under 1%.

The receptor was isolated from a human donor in good health. Some libraries in this study had Jurkat cell RNA spiked in. This rearrangement joins TRBV6-5 to TRBJ2-1, with D perhaps matching TRBD2 (5 bases). The specimen was naive CD8+ T cells from blood, with Jurkat cell RNA spiked in. Subset meaning: FACS-sorted CD8+CD4-CCR7+CD45RA+ naive T cells. In DNA form, the CDR3 reads TGTGCCAGCAGGACGGGGTACCTTTCCTCCTACAATGAGCAGTTCTTC. It specifies CASRTGYLSSYNEQFF.